This T cell receptor (beta chain) was obtained from a study of cytomegalovirus exposure and HLA in healthy donors. A remark on this clone: The antigen remains unidentified.

Study-wide results and limits: CMV antigen specificity was confirmed in vitro for three CMV-associated chains.

PCR employed 60 Vbeta and 13 Jbeta primers. Assay used: immunoSEQ multiplex PCR; TCRdb lists only in-frame clones, some missing. The profile shows 150,000 to 200,000 clones, 70% to 90% of them singletons. The TCR sequence derives from a woman younger than 45 in good health and CMV-seronegative. Sequencing was performed on PBMCs.

CDR3 bases: TGTGCCAGCAGTTCTACTAAGGAACCCACAGATACGCAGTATTTT. Its translation is CASSSTKEPTDTQYF. The genes are TRBV28 and TRBJ2-3, with no clear D. The V end was cut by 4 bases, the J end by 2 bases, with 13 bases between. The CDR3 totals 15 residues. CDR1 is MDHEN and CDR2 is SYDVKM in the germline V gene.